A selection of T cell receptor beta chains follows, all from one sample in a study of post-analysis software for immune sequencing data. TCRdb ran MiXCR on the PCR reads and lists one entry per CDR3 protein. The sample shows about 540,000 distinct CDR3 sequences, around 36% of them seen only once. The sequencing sample was made of blood. The source of these receptors is a girl aged 2-17 years with multiple sclerosis. CDR3s include the opening cysteine and the closing phenylalanine or tryptophan. Fields, in order: clone size, J gene, V gene, D gene, CDR3 DNA, CDR3 protein. A D gene is named only where the DNA matches it firmly. The size of a clone is reported for some rows only, either as once, few or many, or as a class for expanded clones.

>NA|TRBJ1-2|TRBV11-2|NA
TGTGCCAGCAGCTTAGAATTGACCATCGCTAACTGTGGCTACACCTTC
CASSLELTIANCGYTF
>NA|TRBJ2-6|TRBV20-1|NA
TGCAGTGCTAGAATTGGGACCGGGGCCAACGTCCTGACTTTC
CSARIGTGANVLTF
>few|TRBJ1-2|TRBV16|NA
TGTGCCAGCAGCCCCATAGGCACAGTCAAGCACTATGGTTACACCTTC
CASSPIGTVKHYGYTF
>NA|TRBJ2-1|TRBV12-3/TRBV12-4|TRBD2
TGTGCCAGCAGTGAAAGCACGGGGGGGCCGCTCAATGAGCAGTTCTTC
CASSESTGGPLNEQFF
>NA|TRBJ1-2|TRBV5-1|TRBD1
TGCGCCAGCAGCCGGGGGGACAGTTCCTATGGCTACACCTTC
CASSRGDSSYGYTF
>few|TRBJ2-7|TRBV20-1|TRBD2
TGCAGTGCTCCGGCAGGGAGGGTAGGATACGAGCAGTACTTC
CSAPAGRVGYEQYF
>NA|TRBJ2-3|TRBV3-1|NA
TGTGCCAGCAGCCAAGTGAACACAGATACGCAGTATTTT
CASSQVNTDTQYF
>NA|TRBJ2-3|TRBV2|NA
TGTGCCAGCAGACCCGTGGCGAAGGTGGGAAGCACAGATACGCAGTATTTT
CASRPVAKVGSTDTQYF
>NA|TRBJ1-4|TRBV12-3/TRBV12-4|TRBD1
TGTGCCAGCAATCCGGGACAGCCTAATGAAAAACTGTTTTTT
CASNPGQPNEKLFF
>NA|TRBJ1-1|TRBV12-3/TRBV12-4|NA
TGTGCCAGCAGTTTAGCTACACCAAACACTGGAGCTTTCTTT
CASSLATPNTGAFF